This TCR beta chain was profiled in a study of identifying expanded T cells in peripheral blood. General observations from the study: Roughly two-week clone count variance significantly increased as total template count grew. Roughly 1.2 clones differed between technical replicates, versus approximately 17 and 20 over time.

Only in-frame clones appear in the TCRdb table, and some are missing; sequencing was by immunoSEQ multiplex PCR. Here the sample spans about 58,000 clones, approximately 80% being singletons. This clone was observed a single time. Its antigen is unidentified. This CDR3 contains 15 residues. During the collection period, no donor immune events like infections were recorded. Sequencing input: blood. The sequence derives from a person between 18 and 75 years old in good health. The chain links TRBV21-1 to TRBJ2-5. TRBV21-1 is flagged as a pseudogene. The CDR3 loop reads CASSSGTRVLETQYF. The DNA for the CDR3 is TGTGCCAGCAGCTCCGGGACGCGTGTCCTGGAGACCCAGTACTTC.